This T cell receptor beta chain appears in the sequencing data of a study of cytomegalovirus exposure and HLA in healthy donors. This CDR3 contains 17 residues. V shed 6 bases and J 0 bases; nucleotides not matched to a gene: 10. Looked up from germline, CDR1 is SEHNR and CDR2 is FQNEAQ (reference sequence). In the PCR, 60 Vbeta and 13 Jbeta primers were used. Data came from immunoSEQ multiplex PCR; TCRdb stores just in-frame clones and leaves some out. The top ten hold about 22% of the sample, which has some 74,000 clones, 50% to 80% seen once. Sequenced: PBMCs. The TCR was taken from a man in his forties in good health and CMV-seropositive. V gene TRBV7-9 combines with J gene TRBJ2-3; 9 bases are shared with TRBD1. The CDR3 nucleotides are TGTGCCAGCAGATCGGGACAGGGTGTCCGTAGCACAGATACGCAGTATTTT. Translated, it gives CASRSGQGVRSTDTQYF.